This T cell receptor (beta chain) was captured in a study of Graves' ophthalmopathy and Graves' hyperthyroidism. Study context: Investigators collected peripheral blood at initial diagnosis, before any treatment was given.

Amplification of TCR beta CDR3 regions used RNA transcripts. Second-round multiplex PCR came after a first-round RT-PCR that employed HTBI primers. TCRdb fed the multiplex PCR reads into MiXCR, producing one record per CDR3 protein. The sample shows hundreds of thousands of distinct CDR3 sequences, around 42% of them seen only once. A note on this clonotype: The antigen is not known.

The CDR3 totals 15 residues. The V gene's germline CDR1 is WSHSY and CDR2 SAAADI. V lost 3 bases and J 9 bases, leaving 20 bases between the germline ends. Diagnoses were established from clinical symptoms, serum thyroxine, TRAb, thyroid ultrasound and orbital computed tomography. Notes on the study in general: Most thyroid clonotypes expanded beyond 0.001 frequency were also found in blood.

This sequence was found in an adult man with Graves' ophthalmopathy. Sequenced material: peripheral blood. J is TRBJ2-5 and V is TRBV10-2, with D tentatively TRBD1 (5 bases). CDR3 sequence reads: CASSDRRGSNQPQYF. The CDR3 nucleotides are TGCGCCAGCAGTGACCGTAGGGGTAGCAATCAGCCCCAGTACTTC.